This is a list of T cell receptor beta chains from one sample in a study of CD8 T cells in Susac syndrome. TCRdb used MiXCR to reprocess the immunoSEQ multiplex PCR reads, holding one entry per CDR3 protein. This repertoire shows 150,000 to 200,000 distinct CDR3 sequences, 85% to 95% found once; its top ten account for roughly 0.12%. The sequencing sample was made of CD4+ T cells from PBMCs. The receptors were sampled from a human donor with Susac syndrome. Both conserved end residues are part of each CDR3. The D gene is left open where the match is weak. A clone size is listed for some rows: how often the clone was seen (once, few, many), or a class if it is expanded.

j_call: TRBJ1-6; clone_size: .; d_call: .; v_call: TRBV3-1; cdr3_aa: CASSPLSRSNSPLHF; cdr3_nt: TGTGCCAGCAGCCCCCTATCGCGGTCTAATTCACCCCTCCACTTT
j_call: TRBJ2-2; clone_size: .; d_call: .; v_call: TRBV3-1; cdr3_aa: CASSRLADTGELFF; cdr3_nt: TGTGCCAGCAGCCGGTTGGCGGACACCGGGGAGCTGTTTTTT
j_call: TRBJ1-3; clone_size: few; d_call: .; v_call: TRBV4-3; cdr3_aa: CASSQDWGDSGNTIYF; cdr3_nt: TGCGCCAGCAGCCAAGATTGGGGGGACTCTGGAAACACCATATATTTT
j_call: TRBJ1-2; clone_size: once; d_call: TRBD1; v_call: TRBV7-2; cdr3_aa: CASSLAWGQGTYGYTF; cdr3_nt: TGTGCCAGCAGCTTAGCGTGGGGACAGGGTACCTATGGCTACACCTTC
j_call: TRBJ1-5; clone_size: .; d_call: .; v_call: TRBV7-8; cdr3_aa: CASSLDGVSNQPQHF; cdr3_nt: TGTGCCAGCAGCTTAGACGGAGTAAGCAATCAGCCCCAGCATTTT
j_call: TRBJ2-1; clone_size: .; d_call: TRBD2; v_call: TRBV7-8; cdr3_aa: CACRAASGTGEQFF; cdr3_nt: TGTGCCTGCCGGGCGGCTAGCGGGACGGGTGAGCAGTTCTTC
j_call: TRBJ1-1; clone_size: .; d_call: .; v_call: TRBV3-1; cdr3_aa: CASSQDTRRAFF; cdr3_nt: TGTGCCAGCAGCCAGGACACTCGGAGGGCTTTCTTT
j_call: TRBJ1-2; clone_size: .; d_call: .; v_call: TRBV15; cdr3_aa: CATSLNTGSNGYTF; cdr3_nt: TGTGCCACCAGCCTTAATACAGGGTCGAACGGCTACACCTTC
j_call: TRBJ1-1; clone_size: .; d_call: .; v_call: TRBV30; cdr3_aa: CAWSPKGRAFF; cdr3_nt: TGTGCCTGGAGTCCGAAGGGTCGGGCTTTCTTT
j_call: TRBJ2-7; clone_size: few; d_call: .; v_call: TRBV6-1; cdr3_aa: CASSAYRDVAGEQYF; cdr3_nt: TGTGCCAGCAGCGCCTATCGGGACGTTGCCGGAGAGCAGTACTTC
j_call: TRBJ2-7; clone_size: .; d_call: .; v_call: TRBV18; cdr3_aa: CASSPHGGSGEQYF; cdr3_nt: TGTGCCAGCTCACCCCATGGGGGGTCGGGCGAGCAGTACTTC
j_call: TRBJ2-1; clone_size: .; d_call: TRBD2; v_call: TRBV5-1; cdr3_aa: CASRGVPTPGYNEQFF; cdr3_nt: TGCGCCAGCCGGGGGGTCCCAACCCCTGGATACAATGAGCAGTTCTTC
j_call: TRBJ2-5; clone_size: .; d_call: TRBD2; v_call: TRBV30; cdr3_aa: CAWTGAGGPVQYF; cdr3_nt: TGTGCCTGGACGGGGGCGGGGGGGCCGGTCCAGTACTTC
j_call: TRBJ2-1; clone_size: .; d_call: .; v_call: TRBV20-1; cdr3_aa: CSARDGGRSGDEQFF; cdr3_nt: TGCAGTGCTAGAGATGGGGGGAGGTCGGGGGATGAGCAGTTCTTC
j_call: TRBJ2-5; clone_size: .; d_call: .; v_call: TRBV5-4; cdr3_aa: CASSVGGTETQYF; cdr3_nt: TGTGCCAGCAGCGTGGGAGGTACGGAGACCCAGTACTTC
j_call: TRBJ2-5; clone_size: .; d_call: .; v_call: TRBV2; cdr3_aa: CASSNRATETQYF; cdr3_nt: TGTGCCAGCAGTAACCGGGCCACAGAGACCCAGTACTTC
j_call: TRBJ1-5; clone_size: once; d_call: TRBD1; v_call: TRBV19; cdr3_aa: CASTRGQGVSQPQHF; cdr3_nt: TGTGCCAGTACCCGGGGACAGGGCGTTTCTCAGCCCCAGCATTTT
j_call: TRBJ2-3; clone_size: .; d_call: .; v_call: TRBV9; cdr3_aa: CASSVQGSDTQYF; cdr3_nt: TGTGCCAGCAGCGTACAGGGATCAGATACGCAGTATTTT
j_call: TRBJ2-3; clone_size: .; d_call: .; v_call: TRBV6-5; cdr3_aa: CASRIVRGRTDTQYF; cdr3_nt: TGTGCCAGCAGAATAGTGAGGGGAAGAACAGATACGCAGTATTTT
j_call: TRBJ1-2; clone_size: .; d_call: TRBD1; v_call: TRBV12-3/TRBV12-4; cdr3_aa: CATMTGYGYTF; cdr3_nt: TGTGCCACCATGACAGGGTATGGCTACACCTTC
j_call: TRBJ2-3; clone_size: .; d_call: .; v_call: TRBV7-2; cdr3_aa: CASSFLGSDTQYF; cdr3_nt: TGTGCCAGCAGCTTCTTGGGGTCAGATACGCAGTATTTT
j_call: TRBJ2-1; clone_size: .; d_call: TRBD2; v_call: TRBV9; cdr3_aa: CASSVGAGDEQFF; cdr3_nt: TGTGCCAGCAGCGTAGGAGCGGGGGATGAGCAGTTCTTC
j_call: TRBJ2-2; clone_size: .; d_call: TRBD1; v_call: TRBV20-1; cdr3_aa: CSARGQGRTGELFF; cdr3_nt: TGCAGTGCTAGAGGACAGGGGAGGACCGGGGAGCTGTTTTTT
j_call: TRBJ1-6; clone_size: .; d_call: .; v_call: TRBV5-6; cdr3_aa: CASSLAPTEGNSPLHF; cdr3_nt: TGTGCCAGCAGCTTGGCTCCGACAGAGGGGAATTCACCCCTCCACTTT
j_call: TRBJ1-6; clone_size: .; d_call: .; v_call: TRBV5-4; cdr3_aa: CASSLGQGPRRKSPLHF; cdr3_nt: TGTGCCAGCAGCTTGGGTCAGGGACCAAGGAGGAAATCACCCCTCCACTTT
j_call: TRBJ1-6; clone_size: .; d_call: TRBD1; v_call: TRBV6-2/TRBV6-3; cdr3_aa: CASRPPDREFNSPLHF; cdr3_nt: TGTGCCAGCAGACCTCCGGACAGGGAGTTTAATTCACCCCTCCACTTT
j_call: TRBJ1-1; clone_size: .; d_call: .; v_call: TRBV20-1; cdr3_aa: CSARNSVNTEAFF; cdr3_nt: TGCAGTGCTAGAAACTCCGTGAACACTGAAGCTTTCTTT
j_call: TRBJ2-5; clone_size: .; d_call: TRBD1; v_call: TRBV6-5; cdr3_aa: CASRVTGGETQYF; cdr3_nt: TGTGCCAGCAGAGTTACAGGGGGGGAGACCCAGTACTTC
j_call: TRBJ1-5; clone_size: few; d_call: .; v_call: TRBV29-1; cdr3_aa: CSVAGTGDQPQHF; cdr3_nt: TGCAGCGTTGCAGGGACCGGCGATCAGCCCCAGCATTTT
j_call: TRBJ2-3; clone_size: .; d_call: TRBD2; v_call: TRBV27; cdr3_aa: CASSNLAGASSDTQYF; cdr3_nt: TGTGCCAGCAGTAACCTAGCGGGGGCGTCCTCCGATACGCAGTATTTT
j_call: TRBJ1-3; clone_size: .; d_call: .; v_call: TRBV7-8; cdr3_aa: CASSLQAGNTIYF; cdr3_nt: TGTGCCAGCAGCTTACAGGCTGGAAACACCATATATTTT
j_call: TRBJ1-4; clone_size: .; d_call: .; v_call: TRBV29-1; cdr3_aa: CSVEPPGAANEKLFF; cdr3_nt: TGCAGCGTTGAACCCCCGGGGGCAGCTAATGAAAAACTGTTTTTT
j_call: TRBJ2-5; clone_size: .; d_call: TRBD1; v_call: TRBV7-7; cdr3_aa: CASSLERGQKTQYF; cdr3_nt: TGTGCTAGCAGCTTAGAAAGGGGGCAAAAGACCCAGTACTTC
j_call: TRBJ1-1; clone_size: .; d_call: TRBD1; v_call: TRBV12-3/TRBV12-4; cdr3_aa: CASSHGTAEAFF; cdr3_nt: TGTGCCAGCAGTCACGGGACAGCCGAAGCTTTCTTT
j_call: TRBJ1-1; clone_size: .; d_call: TRBD1; v_call: TRBV20-1; cdr3_aa: CSAAPDRVGTEAFF; cdr3_nt: TGCAGTGCTGCGCCGGACAGGGTTGGGACTGAAGCTTTCTTT
j_call: TRBJ1-5; clone_size: .; d_call: .; v_call: TRBV2; cdr3_aa: CASSREGDSNQPQHF; cdr3_nt: TGTGCCAGCAGCAGGGAGGGGGATAGCAATCAGCCCCAGCATTTT
j_call: TRBJ1-1; clone_size: .; d_call: .; v_call: TRBV3-1; cdr3_aa: CASSQDPRKGLGAFF; cdr3_nt: TGTGCCAGCAGCCAAGATCCGCGAAAAGGCTTGGGCGCTTTCTTT
j_call: TRBJ1-2; clone_size: .; d_call: .; v_call: TRBV4-1; cdr3_aa: CASSEGWGVVKDGYTF; cdr3_nt: TGCGCCAGCAGCGAAGGGTGGGGGGTCGTAAAGGATGGCTACACCTTC
j_call: TRBJ2-5; clone_size: .; d_call: .; v_call: TRBV6-6; cdr3_aa: CASSPVVETQYF; cdr3_nt: TGTGCCAGCAGTCCGGTCGTGGAGACCCAGTACTTC
j_call: TRBJ1-2; clone_size: .; d_call: TRBD1; v_call: TRBV5-4; cdr3_aa: CASSLDRGEIYGYTF; cdr3_nt: TGTGCCAGCAGCTTGGACAGGGGGGAAATCTATGGCTACACCTTC
j_call: TRBJ2-7; clone_size: .; d_call: .; v_call: TRBV2; cdr3_aa: CASAGQLTSYEQYF; cdr3_nt: TGTGCCAGCGCGGGACAGTTGACCTCCTACGAGCAGTACTTC
j_call: TRBJ2-7; clone_size: .; d_call: .; v_call: TRBV20-1; cdr3_aa: CSARRWGENYEQYF; cdr3_nt: TGCAGTGCTAGACGGTGGGGGGAAAATTACGAGCAGTACTTC
j_call: TRBJ1-5; clone_size: once; d_call: TRBD1; v_call: TRBV5-6; cdr3_aa: CASSQGGPAHQPQHF; cdr3_nt: TGTGCCAGCAGCCAGGGGGGCCCGGCCCATCAGCCCCAGCATTTT
j_call: TRBJ1-4; clone_size: .; d_call: TRBD1; v_call: TRBV5-1; cdr3_aa: CASSQQGGNEKLFF; cdr3_nt: TGCGCCAGCAGCCAGCAGGGGGGGAATGAAAAACTGTTTTTT
j_call: TRBJ1-2; clone_size: .; d_call: .; v_call: TRBV5-1; cdr3_aa: CASSLAGKIGYTF; cdr3_nt: TGCGCCAGCAGCTTGGCGGGGAAGATTGGCTACACCTTC
j_call: TRBJ1-1; clone_size: .; d_call: .; v_call: TRBV5-1; cdr3_aa: CASSPASFVTEAFF; cdr3_nt: TGCGCCAGCAGCCCTGCCTCCTTTGTGACTGAAGCTTTCTTT
j_call: TRBJ1-2; clone_size: .; d_call: .; v_call: TRBV10-3; cdr3_aa: CAISQDGNYGYTF; cdr3_nt: TGTGCCATCAGTCAAGACGGGAACTATGGCTACACCTTC
j_call: TRBJ1-5; clone_size: .; d_call: .; v_call: TRBV12-3/TRBV12-4; cdr3_aa: CASTYAGTRNQPQHF; cdr3_nt: TGTGCCAGCACCTATGCTGGGACAAGAAATCAGCCCCAGCATTTT
j_call: TRBJ2-3; clone_size: once; d_call: TRBD2; v_call: TRBV2; cdr3_aa: CASSEGAGGLTDTQYF; cdr3_nt: TGTGCCAGCAGTGAAGGCGCGGGGGGGCTCACAGATACGCAGTATTTT
j_call: TRBJ1-2; clone_size: once; d_call: .; v_call: TRBV4-2; cdr3_aa: CASSQGASRDYGYTF; cdr3_nt: TGTGCCAGCAGCCAAGGGGCAAGCAGGGACTATGGCTACACCTTC
j_call: TRBJ2-2; clone_size: .; d_call: .; v_call: TRBV4-2; cdr3_aa: CASSQAELNTGELFF; cdr3_nt: TGTGCCAGCAGCCAAGCGGAGCTGAACACCGGGGAGCTGTTTTTT
j_call: TRBJ2-3; clone_size: .; d_call: .; v_call: TRBV5-1; cdr3_aa: CASSPPGTADTQYF; cdr3_nt: TGCGCCAGCAGCCCGCCCGGTACTGCAGATACGCAGTATTTT
j_call: TRBJ2-1; clone_size: .; d_call: TRBD2; v_call: TRBV6-2/TRBV6-3; cdr3_aa: CASSYGSGGTYNEQFF; cdr3_nt: TGTGCCAGCAGTTACGGTAGCGGGGGAACCTACAATGAGCAGTTCTTC
j_call: TRBJ1-5; clone_size: .; d_call: .; v_call: TRBV12-3/TRBV12-4; cdr3_aa: CASSRTQESNQPQHF; cdr3_nt: TGTGCCAGCAGCCGCACCCAAGAGAGCAATCAGCCCCAGCATTTT
j_call: TRBJ1-6; clone_size: .; d_call: .; v_call: TRBV7-9; cdr3_aa: CASSQFSPLHF; cdr3_nt: TGTGCCAGCAGCCAATTTTCACCCCTCCACTTT
j_call: TRBJ2-1; clone_size: .; d_call: TRBD2; v_call: TRBV20-1; cdr3_aa: CSAVRSGGAVSGEQFF; cdr3_nt: TGCAGTGCAGTGCGTAGCGGGGGGGCTGTTTCAGGTGAGCAGTTCTTC